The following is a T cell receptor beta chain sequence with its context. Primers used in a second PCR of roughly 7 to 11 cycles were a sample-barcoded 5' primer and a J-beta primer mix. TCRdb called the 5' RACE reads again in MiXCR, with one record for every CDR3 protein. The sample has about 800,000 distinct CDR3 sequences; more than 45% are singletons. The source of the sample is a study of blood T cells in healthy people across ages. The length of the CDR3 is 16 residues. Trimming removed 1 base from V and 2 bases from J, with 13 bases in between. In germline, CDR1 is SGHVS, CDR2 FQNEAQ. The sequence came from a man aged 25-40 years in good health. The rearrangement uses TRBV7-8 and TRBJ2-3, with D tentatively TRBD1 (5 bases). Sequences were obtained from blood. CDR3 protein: CASSLEGPHFTDTQYF. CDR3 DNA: TGTGCCAGCAGCTTAGAGGGGCCCCACTTCACAGATACGCAGTATTTT.